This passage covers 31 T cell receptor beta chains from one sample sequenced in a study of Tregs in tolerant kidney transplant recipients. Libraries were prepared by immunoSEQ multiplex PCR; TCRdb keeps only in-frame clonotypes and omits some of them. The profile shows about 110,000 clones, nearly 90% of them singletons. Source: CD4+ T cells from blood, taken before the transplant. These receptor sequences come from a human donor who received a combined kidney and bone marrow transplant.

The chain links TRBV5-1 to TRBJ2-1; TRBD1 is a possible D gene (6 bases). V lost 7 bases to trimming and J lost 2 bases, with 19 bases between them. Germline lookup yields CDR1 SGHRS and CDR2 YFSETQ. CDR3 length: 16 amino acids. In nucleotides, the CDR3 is TGCGCCAGCGCATTCCAACTGACAGGAACCTACAATGAGCAGTTCTTC. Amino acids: CASAFQLTGTYNEQFF.

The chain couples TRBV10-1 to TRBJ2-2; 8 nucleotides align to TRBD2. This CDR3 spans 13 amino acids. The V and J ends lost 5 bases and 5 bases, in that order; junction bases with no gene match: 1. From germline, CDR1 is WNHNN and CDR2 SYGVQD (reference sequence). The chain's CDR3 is CASSSGGTGELFF. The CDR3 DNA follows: TGCGCCAGCAGTAGCGGGGGAACCGGGGAGCTGTTTTTT.

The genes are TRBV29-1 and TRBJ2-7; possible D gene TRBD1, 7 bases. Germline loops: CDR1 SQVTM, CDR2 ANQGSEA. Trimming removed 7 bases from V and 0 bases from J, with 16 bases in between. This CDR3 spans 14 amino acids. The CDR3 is CSATGDRSSYEQYF. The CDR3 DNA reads TGCAGCGCCACGGGGGACAGAAGCTCCTACGAGCAGTACTTC.

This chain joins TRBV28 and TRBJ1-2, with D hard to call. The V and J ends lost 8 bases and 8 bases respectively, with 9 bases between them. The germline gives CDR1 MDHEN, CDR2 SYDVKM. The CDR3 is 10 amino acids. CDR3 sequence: CASREKGYTF. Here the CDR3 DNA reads TGTGCCAGCCGGGAGAAGGGCTACACCTTC.

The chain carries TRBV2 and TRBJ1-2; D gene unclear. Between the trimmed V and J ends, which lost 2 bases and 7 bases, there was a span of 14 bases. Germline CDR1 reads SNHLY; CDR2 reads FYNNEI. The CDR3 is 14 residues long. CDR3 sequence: CASSESPLGGGYTF. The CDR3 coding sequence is TGTGCCAGCAGTGAATCTCCCCTCGGAGGTGGCTACACCTTC.

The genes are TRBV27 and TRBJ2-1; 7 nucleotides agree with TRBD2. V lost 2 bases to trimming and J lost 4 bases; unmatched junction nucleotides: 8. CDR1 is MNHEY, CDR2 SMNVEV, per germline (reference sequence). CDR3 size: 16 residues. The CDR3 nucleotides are TGTGCCAGCAGTTTAAGGACCCCGGGGGGATACAATGAGCAGTTCTTC. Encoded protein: CASSLRTPGGYNEQFF.

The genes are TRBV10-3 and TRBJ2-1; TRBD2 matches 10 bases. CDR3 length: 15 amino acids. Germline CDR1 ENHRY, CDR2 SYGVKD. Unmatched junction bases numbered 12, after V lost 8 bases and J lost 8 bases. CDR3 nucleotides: TGTGCCATCGGAGTTAGTCCTAGCGGGAGCTATGAGCAGTTCTTC. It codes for CAIGVSPSGSYEQFF.

The CDR3 sequence: CASSFKRRTEAFF. CDR3 DNA sequence: TGTGCCAGCAGTTTTAAAAGGAGGACTGAAGCTTTCTTT. V and J are TRBV6-5 and TRBJ1-1; no firm D call. Looked up from germline, CDR1 is MNHEY and CDR2 is SVGAGI. V lost 4 bases, J lost 5 bases, and 11 bases lay in between. This CDR3 has 13 amino acids.

The CDR3 is CASSLPTAPEAFF. The CDR3, as DNA: TGTGCCAGCAGTTTACCGACAGCTCCTGAAGCTTTCTTT. V usage is TRBV28 and J usage is TRBJ1-1; TRBD1 might be the D (5 bases). V was pared by 2 bases and J by 6 bases, with 10 bases between. Germline lookup yields CDR1 MDHEN and CDR2 SYDVKM. The CDR3 spans 13 residues.

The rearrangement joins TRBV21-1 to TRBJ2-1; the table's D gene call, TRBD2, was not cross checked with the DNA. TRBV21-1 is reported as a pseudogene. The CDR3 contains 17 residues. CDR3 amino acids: CASSKAIWGGRYNEQFF. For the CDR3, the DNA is TGTGCCAGCAGCAAAGCGATCTGGGGAGGGCGATACAATGAGCAGTTCTTC.

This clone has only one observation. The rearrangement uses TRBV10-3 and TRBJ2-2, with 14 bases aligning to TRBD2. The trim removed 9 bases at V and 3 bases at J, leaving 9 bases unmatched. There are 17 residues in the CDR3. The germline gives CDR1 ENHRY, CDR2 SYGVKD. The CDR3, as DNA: TGTGCCATTAAAAACCCGGGACTAGCGGGAGACACCGGGGAGCTGTTTTTT. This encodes CAIKNPGLAGDTGELFF.

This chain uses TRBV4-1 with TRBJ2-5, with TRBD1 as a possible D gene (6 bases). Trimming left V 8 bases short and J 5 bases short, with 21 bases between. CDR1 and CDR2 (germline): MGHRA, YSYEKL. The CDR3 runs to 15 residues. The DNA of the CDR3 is TGCGCCAGCGGTGGATTACAGGGTGAGGGGGAGACCCAGTACTTC. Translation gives CASGGLQGEGETQYF.

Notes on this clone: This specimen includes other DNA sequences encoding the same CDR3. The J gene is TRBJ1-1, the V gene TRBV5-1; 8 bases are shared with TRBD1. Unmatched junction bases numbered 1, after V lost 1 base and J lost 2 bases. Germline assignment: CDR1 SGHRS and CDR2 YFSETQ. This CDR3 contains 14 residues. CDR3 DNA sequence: TGCGCCAGCAGCTTGACAGGGGGTAACACTGAAGCTTTCTTT. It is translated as CASSLTGGNTEAFF. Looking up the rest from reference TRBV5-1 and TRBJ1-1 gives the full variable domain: KAGVTQTPRYLIKTRGQQVTLSCSPISGHRSVSWYQQTPGQGLQFLFEYFSETQRNKGNFPGRFSGRQFSNSRSEMNVSTLELGDSALYLCASSLTGGNTEAFFGQGTRLTVV.

CDR3 protein: CASSLVVGTEYGYTF. The DNA of the CDR3 is TGTGCCAGCAGCTTAGTGGTGGGTACAGAGTATGGCTACACCTTC. V and J are TRBV11-1 and TRBJ1-2; D call uncertain. Looked up from germline, CDR1 is SGHAT and CDR2 is FQDESV (reference sequence). CDR3 size: 15 residues. Trimming left V 1 base short and J 5 bases short, with 14 bases between.

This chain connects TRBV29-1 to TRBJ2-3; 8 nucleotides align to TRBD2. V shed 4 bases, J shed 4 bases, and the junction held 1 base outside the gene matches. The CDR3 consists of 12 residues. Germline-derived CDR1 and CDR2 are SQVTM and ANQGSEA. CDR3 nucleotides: TGCAGCGTTGGGCGGGAGGCAGATACGCAGTATTTT. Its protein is CSVGREADTQYF.

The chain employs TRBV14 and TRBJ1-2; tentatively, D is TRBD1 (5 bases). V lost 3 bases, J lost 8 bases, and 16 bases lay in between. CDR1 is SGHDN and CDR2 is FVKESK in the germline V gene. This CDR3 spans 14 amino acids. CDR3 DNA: TGTGCCAGCAGCCATTCAGGGCCTCTGGGGGGCTACACCTTC. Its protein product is CASSHSGPLGGYTF.

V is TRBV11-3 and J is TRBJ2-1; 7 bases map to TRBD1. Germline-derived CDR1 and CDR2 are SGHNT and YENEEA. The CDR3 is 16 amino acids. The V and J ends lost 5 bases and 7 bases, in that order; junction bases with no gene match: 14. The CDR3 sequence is CASSDRDRPTGNEQFF. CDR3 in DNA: TGTGCCAGCAGCGACCGGGACAGACCAACTGGGAATGAGCAGTTCTTC.

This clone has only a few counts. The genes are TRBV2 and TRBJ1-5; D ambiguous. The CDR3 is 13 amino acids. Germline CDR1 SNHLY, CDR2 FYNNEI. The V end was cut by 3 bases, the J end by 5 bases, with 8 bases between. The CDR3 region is CASSDEGDQPQHF. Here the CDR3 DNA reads TGTGCCAGCAGTGACGAGGGCGATCAGCCCCAGCATTTT.

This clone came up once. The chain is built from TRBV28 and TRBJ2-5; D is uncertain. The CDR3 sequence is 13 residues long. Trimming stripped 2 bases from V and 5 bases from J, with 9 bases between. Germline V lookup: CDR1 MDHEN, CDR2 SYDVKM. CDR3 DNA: TGTGCCAGCAGTTTAAGTCCCCGGGAGACCCAGTACTTC. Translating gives CASSLSPRETQYF.

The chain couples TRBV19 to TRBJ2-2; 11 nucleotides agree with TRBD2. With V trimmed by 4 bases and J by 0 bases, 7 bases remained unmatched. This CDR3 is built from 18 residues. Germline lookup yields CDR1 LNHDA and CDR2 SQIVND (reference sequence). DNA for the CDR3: TGTGCCAGTAGTACCCTGACTAGCGGGGCCGCGAACACCGGGGAGCTGTTTTTT. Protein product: CASSTLTSGAANTGELFF.

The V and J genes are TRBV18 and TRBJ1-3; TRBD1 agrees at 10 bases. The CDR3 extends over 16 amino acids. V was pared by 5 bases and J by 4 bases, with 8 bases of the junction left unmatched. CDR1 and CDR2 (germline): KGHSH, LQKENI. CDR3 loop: CASSTSGQGFGNTIYF. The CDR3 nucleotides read TGTGCCAGCTCAACCTCGGGACAGGGGTTCGGAAACACCATATATTTT.

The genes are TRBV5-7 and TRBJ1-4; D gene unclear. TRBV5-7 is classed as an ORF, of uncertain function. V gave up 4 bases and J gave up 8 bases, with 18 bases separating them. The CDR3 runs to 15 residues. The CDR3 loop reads CASSTSRGRGEKLFF. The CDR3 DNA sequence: TGTGCCAGCAGCACCTCTCGAGGGCGCGGCGAAAAACTGTTTTTT.

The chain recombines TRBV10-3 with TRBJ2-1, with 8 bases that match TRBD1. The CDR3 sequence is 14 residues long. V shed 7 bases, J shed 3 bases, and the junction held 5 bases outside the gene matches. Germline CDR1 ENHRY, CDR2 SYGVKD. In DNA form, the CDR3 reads TGTGCCATCACCGCGGGACAGGACTACAATGAGCAGTTCTTC. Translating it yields CAITAGQDYNEQFF.

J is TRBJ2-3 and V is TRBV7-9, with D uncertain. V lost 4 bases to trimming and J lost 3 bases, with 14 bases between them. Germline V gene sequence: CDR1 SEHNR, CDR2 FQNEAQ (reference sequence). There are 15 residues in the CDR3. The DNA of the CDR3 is TGTGCCAGCAGCTCACGGAGAGGTCGGACAGATACGCAGTATTTT. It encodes CASSSRRGRTDTQYF.

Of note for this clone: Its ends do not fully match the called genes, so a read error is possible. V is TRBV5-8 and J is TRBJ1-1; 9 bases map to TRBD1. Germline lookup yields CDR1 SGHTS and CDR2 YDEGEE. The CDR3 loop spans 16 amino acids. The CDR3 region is CASRLGQGKGNTEAFF. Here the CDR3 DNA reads TGTGCCAGCAGGTTGGGACAGGGTAAAGGGAACACTGAAGCTTTCTTT.

The CDR3 loop reads CASSASRGTDTQYF. CDR3 bases: TGTGCCAGCAGTGCTTCCAGGGGGACAGATACGCAGTATTTT. The chain links TRBV6-4 to TRBJ2-3; TRBD1 matches at 7 bases. Looked up from germline, CDR1 is MRHNA and CDR2 is SNTAGT. With 4 bases clipped from V and 3 bases from J, the junction kept 4 bases outside the gene matches. CDR3 length: 14 amino acids.

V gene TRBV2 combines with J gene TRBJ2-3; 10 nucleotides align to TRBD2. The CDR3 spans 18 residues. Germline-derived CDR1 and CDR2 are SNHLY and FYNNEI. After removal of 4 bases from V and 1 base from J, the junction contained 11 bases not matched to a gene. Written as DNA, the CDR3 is TGTGCCAGCAGTGTTCCCCCTACTGGACTAGCGGGCACAGATACGCAGTATTTT. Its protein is CASSVPPTGLAGTDTQYF.

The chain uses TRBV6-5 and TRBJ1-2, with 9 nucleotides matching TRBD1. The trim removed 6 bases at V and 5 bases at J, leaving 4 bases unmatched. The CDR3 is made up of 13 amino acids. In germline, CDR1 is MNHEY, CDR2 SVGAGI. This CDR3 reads CASSPDRGYGYTF. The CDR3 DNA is TGTGCCAGCAGCCCGGACAGGGGTTATGGCTACACCTTC.

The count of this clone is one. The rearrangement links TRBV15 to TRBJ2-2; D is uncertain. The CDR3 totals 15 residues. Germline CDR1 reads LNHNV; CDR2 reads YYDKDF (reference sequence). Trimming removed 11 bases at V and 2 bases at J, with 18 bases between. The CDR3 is CAAQDGDFNTGELFF. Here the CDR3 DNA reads TGTGCCGCCCAAGATGGAGACTTTAACACCGGGGAGCTGTTTTTT.

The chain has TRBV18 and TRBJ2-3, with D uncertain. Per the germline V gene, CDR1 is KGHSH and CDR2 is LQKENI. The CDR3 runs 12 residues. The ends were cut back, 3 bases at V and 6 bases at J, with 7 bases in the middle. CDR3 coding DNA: TGTGCCAGCTCACCTAATGTGGATACGCAGTATTTT. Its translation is CASSPNVDTQYF. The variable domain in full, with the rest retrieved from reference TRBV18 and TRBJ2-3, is NAGVMQNPRHLVRRRGQEARLRCSPMKGHSHVYWYRQLPEEGLKFMVYLQKENIIDESGMPKERFSAEFPKEGPSILRIQQVVRGDSAAYFCASSPNVDTQYFGPGTRLTVL.

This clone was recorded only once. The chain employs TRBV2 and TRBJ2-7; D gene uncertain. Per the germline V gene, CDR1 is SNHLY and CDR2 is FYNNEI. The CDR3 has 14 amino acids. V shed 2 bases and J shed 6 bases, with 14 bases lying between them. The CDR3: CASSEMHSSVEQYF. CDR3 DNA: TGTGCCAGCAGTGAAATGCATAGCTCGGTCGAGCAGTACTTC.